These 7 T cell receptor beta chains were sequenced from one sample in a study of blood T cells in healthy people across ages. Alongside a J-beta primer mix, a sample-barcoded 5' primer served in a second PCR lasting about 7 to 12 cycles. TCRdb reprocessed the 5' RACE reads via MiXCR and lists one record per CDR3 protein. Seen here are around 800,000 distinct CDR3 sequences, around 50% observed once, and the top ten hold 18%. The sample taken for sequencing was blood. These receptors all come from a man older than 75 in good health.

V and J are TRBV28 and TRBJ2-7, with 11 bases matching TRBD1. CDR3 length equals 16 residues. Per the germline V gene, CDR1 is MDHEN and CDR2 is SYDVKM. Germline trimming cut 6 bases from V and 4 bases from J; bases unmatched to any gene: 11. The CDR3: CASRETDRGLRYEQYF. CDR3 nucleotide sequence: TGTGCCAGCAGAGAAACGGACAGGGGGCTCCGTTACGAGCAGTACTTC.

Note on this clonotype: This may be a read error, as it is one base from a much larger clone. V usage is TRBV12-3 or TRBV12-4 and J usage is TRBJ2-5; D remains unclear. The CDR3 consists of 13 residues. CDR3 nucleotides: TGTGCCAGCAGTGTAGGCTCCCAAAAGACCCAGTACTTC. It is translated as CASSVGSQKTQYF.

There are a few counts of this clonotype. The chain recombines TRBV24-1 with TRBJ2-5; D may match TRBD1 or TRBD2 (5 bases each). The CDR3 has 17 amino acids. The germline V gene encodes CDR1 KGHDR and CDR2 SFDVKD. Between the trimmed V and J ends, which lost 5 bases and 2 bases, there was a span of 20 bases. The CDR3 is CATSGEYGVQGQETQYF. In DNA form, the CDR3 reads TGTGCCACCAGTGGCGAATACGGGGTCCAGGGTCAAGAGACCCAGTACTTC.

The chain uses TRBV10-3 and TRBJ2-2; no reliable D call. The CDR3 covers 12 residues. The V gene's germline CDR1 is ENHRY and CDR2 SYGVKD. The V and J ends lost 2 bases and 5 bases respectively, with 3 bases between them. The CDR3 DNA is TGTGCCATCAGTGAGGGGACCGGGGAGCTGTTTTTT. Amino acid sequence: CAISEGTGELFF.

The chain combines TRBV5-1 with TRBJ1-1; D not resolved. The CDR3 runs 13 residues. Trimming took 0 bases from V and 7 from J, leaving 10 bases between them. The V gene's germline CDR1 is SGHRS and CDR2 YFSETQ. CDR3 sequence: CASSLGFPNEAFF. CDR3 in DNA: TGCGCCAGCAGCTTGGGGTTCCCGAATGAAGCTTTCTTT.

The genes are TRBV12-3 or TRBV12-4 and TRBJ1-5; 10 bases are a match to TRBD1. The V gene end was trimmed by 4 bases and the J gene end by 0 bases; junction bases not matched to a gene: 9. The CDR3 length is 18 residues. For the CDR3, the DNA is TGTGCCAGCAGTTCCGGACAGGGGGGGAGGTATAGCAATCAGCCCCAGCATTTT. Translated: CASSSGQGGRYSNQPQHF.

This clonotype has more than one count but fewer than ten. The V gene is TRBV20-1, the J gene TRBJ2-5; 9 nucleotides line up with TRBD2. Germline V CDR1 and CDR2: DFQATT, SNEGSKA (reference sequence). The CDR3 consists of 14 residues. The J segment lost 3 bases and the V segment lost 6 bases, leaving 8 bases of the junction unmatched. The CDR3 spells CSAPGLAKKETQYF. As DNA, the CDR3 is TGCAGTGCACCTGGACTAGCGAAGAAAGAGACCCAGTACTTC.